This TCR beta chain appears in the sequencing data of a study of blood T cell repertoires in COVID-19. Study information: PBMCs, B-cell-depleted T cells, or T cells provided the cDNA or gDNA that made up the material.

Trimming left V 6 bases short and J 7 bases short, with 16 bases between. From germline, CDR1 is MDHEN and CDR2 SYDVKM. CDR3 size: 14 residues. Generated by immunoSEQ multiplex PCR, the TCRdb table keeps only in-frame clones and is missing some. The sample yields 140,000 to 150,000 clones, about 85% seen once. The sequence was collected from a human donor with COVID-19, enrolled during active disease. The donor label of this sample is uncertain. Material for sequencing was peripheral blood. V is TRBV28 and J is TRBJ1-5, with D unclear. The CDR3 here is CASSSEPIGQPQHF. Written as DNA, the CDR3 is TGTGCCAGCAGCTCAGAACCAATTGGCCAGCCCCAGCATTTT.